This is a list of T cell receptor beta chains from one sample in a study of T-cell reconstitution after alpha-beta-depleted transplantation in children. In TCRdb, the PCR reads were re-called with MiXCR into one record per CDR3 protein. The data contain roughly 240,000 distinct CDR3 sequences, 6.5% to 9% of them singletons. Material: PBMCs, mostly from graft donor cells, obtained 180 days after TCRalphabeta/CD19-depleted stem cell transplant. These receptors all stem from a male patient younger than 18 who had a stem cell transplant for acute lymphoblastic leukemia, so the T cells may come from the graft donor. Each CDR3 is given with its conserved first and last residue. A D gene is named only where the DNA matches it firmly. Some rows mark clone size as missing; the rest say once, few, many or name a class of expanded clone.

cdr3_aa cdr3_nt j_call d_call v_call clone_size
CSVTPGQGSNEQYF TGCAGCGTAACTCCGGGACAGGGTTCCAACGAGCAGTACTTC TRBJ2-7 TRBD1 TRBV29-1 many
CSASRSGLPSTDTQYF TGCAGTGCTAGCCGGTCCGGGCTACCATCCACAGATACGCAGTATTTT TRBJ2-3 . TRBV20-1 many
CASTSTGDDPYEQYF TGTGCCAGCACTTCAACAGGGGATGACCCCTACGAGCAGTACTTC TRBJ2-7 TRBD1 TRBV27 many
CSANLRGGTPINEQFF TGCAGTGCTAACCTCAGAGGGGGGACTCCTATCAATGAGCAGTTCTTC TRBJ2-1 . TRBV20-1 many
CSAGASMNTEAFF TGCAGCGCCGGAGCGTCCATGAACACTGAAGCTTTCTTT TRBJ1-1 . TRBV29-1 many
CASTRILGSPLHF TGTGCCAGCACCCGCATACTAGGCTCACCCCTCCACTTT TRBJ1-6 . TRBV6-5 many
CASSLVYGRGLNQPQHF TGTGCCAGCAGCTTAGTTTACGGCCGGGGCCTCAATCAGCCCCAGCATTTT TRBJ1-5 . TRBV7-8 many
CASSLRGVGGYTF TGTGCCAGCAGTTTACGGGGGGTGGGTGGCTACACCTTC TRBJ1-2 . TRBV12-3/TRBV12-4 many
CASSLGSATYNEQFF TGTGCCAGCAGCTTAGGAAGCGCCACCTACAATGAGCAGTTCTTC TRBJ2-1 . TRBV7-3 many
CASSPVGIVQYF TGTGCCAGCAGCCCGGTAGGCATTGTGCAGTACTTC TRBJ2-7 . TRBV5-5 many
CASSEPLSGTARETQYF TGTGCCAGCAGCGAACCCCTCTCCGGGACAGCTAGAGAGACCCAGTACTTC TRBJ2-5 TRBD1 TRBV7-9 few
CASSLGGGTFETQYF TGTGCCAGCAGCTTAGGAGGGGGGACCTTTGAGACCCAGTACTTC TRBJ2-5 . TRBV7-8 many
CASSHHSQRTGELFF TGCGCCAGCAGCCACCACTCTCAGAGGACCGGGGAGCTGTTTTTT TRBJ2-2 . TRBV4-3 many
CASRTSGFHEQYF TGTGCCAGCAGGACTAGCGGGTTCCACGAGCAGTACTTC TRBJ2-7 TRBD2 TRBV27 few
CAIGRDTQYF TGTGCCATCGGAAGAGATACGCAGTATTTT TRBJ2-3 . TRBV10-3 many
CASSQAAIGDYEQYF TGTGCCAGCAGCCAAGCCGCGATTGGGGACTACGAGCAGTACTTC TRBJ2-7 . TRBV28 .
CSARDSPGNTEAFF TGCAGTGCTAGAGATTCCCCCGGGAACACTGAAGCTTTCTTT TRBJ1-1 . TRBV20-1 many
CASSYYGGPTGELFF TGTGCCAGCAGTTACTACGGGGGGCCGACCGGGGAGCTGTTTTTT TRBJ2-2 . TRBV6-5 many
CASSLLGRVAETQYF TGTGCCAGCAGCCTCCTTGGGAGGGTAGCAGAGACCCAGTACTTC TRBJ2-5 TRBD2 TRBV3-1 many
CASSPGNSYEQYF TGTGCCAGCAGTCCCGGCAACTCCTACGAGCAGTACTTC TRBJ2-7 . TRBV12-3/TRBV12-4 many
CASSFRLGGYTF TGTGCCAGCAGCTTTCGGTTGGGGGGCTACACCTTC TRBJ1-2 . TRBV5-6 many
CASSQTEVAEAFF TGCGCCAGCAGCCAGACCGAGGTAGCTGAAGCTTTCTTT TRBJ1-1 . TRBV4-3 many
CASSLTLPGLAGFQYF TGCGCCAGCAGCTTGACGCTACCGGGACTAGCGGGATTTCAGTACTTC TRBJ2-7 TRBD2 TRBV5-1 many